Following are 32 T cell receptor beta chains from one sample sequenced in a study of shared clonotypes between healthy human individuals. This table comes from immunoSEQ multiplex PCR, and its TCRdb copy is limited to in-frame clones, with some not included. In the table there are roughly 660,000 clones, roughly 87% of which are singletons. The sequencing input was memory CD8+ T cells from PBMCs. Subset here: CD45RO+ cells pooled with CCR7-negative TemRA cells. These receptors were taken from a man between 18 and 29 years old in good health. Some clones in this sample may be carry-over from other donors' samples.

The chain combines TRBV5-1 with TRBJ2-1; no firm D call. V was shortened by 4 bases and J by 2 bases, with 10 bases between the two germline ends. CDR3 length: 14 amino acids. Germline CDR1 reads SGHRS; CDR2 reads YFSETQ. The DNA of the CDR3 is TGCGCCAGCAGCCCGGTGCCCACCTACAATGAGCAGTTCTTC. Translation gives CASSPVPTYNEQFF.

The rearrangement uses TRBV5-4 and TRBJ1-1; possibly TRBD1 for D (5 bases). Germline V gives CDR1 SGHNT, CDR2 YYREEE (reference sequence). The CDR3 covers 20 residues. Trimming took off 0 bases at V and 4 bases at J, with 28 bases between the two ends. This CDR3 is CASSLAGVSWAHGGGTEAFF. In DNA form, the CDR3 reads TGTGCCAGCAGCTTGGCCGGGGTATCATGGGCTCATGGTGGGGGCACTGAAGCTTTCTTT. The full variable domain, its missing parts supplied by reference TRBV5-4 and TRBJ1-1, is ETGVTQSPTHLIKTRGQQVTLRCSSQSGHNTVSWYQQALGQGPQFIFQYYREEENGRGNFPPRFSGLQFPNYSSELNVNALELDDSALYLCASSLAGVSWAHGGGTEAFFGQGTRLTVV.

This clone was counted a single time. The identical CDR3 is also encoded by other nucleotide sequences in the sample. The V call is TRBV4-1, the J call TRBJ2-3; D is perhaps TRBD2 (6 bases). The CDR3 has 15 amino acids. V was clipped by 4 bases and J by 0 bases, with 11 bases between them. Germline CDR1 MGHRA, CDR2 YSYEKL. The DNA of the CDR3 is TGCGCCAGCAGCCCAAGGGGAGGAAGCACAGATACGCAGTATTTT. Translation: CASSPRGGSTDTQYF.

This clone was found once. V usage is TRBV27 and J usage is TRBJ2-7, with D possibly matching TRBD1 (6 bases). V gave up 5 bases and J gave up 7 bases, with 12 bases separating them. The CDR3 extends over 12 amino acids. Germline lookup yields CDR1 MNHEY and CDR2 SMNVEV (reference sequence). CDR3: CASSTERGEQYF. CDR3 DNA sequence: TGTGCCAGCAGTACCGAGAGGGGGGAGCAGTACTTC.

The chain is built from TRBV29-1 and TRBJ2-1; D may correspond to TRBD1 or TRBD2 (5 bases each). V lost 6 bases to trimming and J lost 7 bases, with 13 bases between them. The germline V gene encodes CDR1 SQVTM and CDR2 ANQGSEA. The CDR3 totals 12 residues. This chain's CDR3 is CSVWGFRNEQFF. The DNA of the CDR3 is TGCAGCGTCTGGGGGTTTAGGAATGAGCAGTTCTTC.

The CDR3 loop is CASSDRTSGRAFPGELFF. As DNA, the CDR3 is TGTGCCAGCAGTGACAGGACTAGCGGGAGGGCCTTTCCCGGGGAGCTGTTTTTT. The gene calls are TRBV6-1 and TRBJ2-2, with TRBD2 matching 15 bases. V gave up 3 bases and J gave up 6 bases; unmatched junction bases: 8. The germline gives CDR1 MNHNS, CDR2 SASEGT. CDR3 length equals 18 residues.

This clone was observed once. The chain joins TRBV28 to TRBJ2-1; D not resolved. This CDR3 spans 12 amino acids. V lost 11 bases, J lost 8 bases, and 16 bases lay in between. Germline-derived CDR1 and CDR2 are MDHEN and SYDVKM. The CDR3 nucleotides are TGTGCCTCCGCGACTCCGCAGTATGAGCAGTTCTTC. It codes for CASATPQYEQFF.

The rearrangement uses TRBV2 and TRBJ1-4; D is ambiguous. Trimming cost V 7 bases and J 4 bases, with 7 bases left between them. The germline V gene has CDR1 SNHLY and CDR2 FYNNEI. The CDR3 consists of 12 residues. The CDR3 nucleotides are TGTGCCAGCACTGCGTTTAATGAAAAACTGTTTTTT. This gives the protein CASTAFNEKLFF.

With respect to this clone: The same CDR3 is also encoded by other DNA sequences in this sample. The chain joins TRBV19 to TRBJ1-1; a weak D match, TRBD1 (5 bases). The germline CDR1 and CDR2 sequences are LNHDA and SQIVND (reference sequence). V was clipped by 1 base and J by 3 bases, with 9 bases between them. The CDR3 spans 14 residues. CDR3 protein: CASSIGQGYTEAFF. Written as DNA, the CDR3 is TGTGCCAGTAGTATAGGGCAGGGCTACACTGAAGCTTTCTTT.

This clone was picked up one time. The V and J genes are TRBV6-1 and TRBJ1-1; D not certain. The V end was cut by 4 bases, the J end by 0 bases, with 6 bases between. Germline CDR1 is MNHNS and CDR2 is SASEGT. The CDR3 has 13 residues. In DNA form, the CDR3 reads TGTGCCAGCAGTGTGGCGGTGAACACTGAAGCTTTCTTT. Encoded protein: CASSVAVNTEAFF.

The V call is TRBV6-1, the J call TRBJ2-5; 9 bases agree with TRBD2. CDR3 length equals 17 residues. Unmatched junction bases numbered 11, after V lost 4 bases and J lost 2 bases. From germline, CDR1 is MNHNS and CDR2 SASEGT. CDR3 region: CASSGGSGRPQQETQYF. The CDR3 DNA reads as TGTGCCAGCAGTGGGGGGAGCGGGAGGCCCCAACAAGAGACCCAGTACTTC.

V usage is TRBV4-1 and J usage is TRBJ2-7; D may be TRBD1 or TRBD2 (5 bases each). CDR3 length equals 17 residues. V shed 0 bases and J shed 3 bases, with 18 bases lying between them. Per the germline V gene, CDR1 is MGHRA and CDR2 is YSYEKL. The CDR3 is CASSQDLNPGPRYEQYF. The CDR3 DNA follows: TGCGCCAGCAGCCAAGATCTGAACCCGGGACCACGCTACGAGCAGTACTTC.

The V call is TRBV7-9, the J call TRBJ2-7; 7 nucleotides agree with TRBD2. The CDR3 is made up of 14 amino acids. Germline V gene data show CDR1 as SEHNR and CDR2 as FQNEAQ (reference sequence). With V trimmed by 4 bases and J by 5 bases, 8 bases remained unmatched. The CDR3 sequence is CASSSRGRSDEQYF. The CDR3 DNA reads TGTGCCAGCAGCTCGCGGGGGAGAAGCGACGAGCAGTACTTC.

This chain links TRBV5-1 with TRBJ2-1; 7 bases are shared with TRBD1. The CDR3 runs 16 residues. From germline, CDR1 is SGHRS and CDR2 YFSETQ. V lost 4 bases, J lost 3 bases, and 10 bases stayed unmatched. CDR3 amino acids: CASSALPRDSYNEQFF. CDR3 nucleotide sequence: TGCGCCAGCAGCGCTCTACCCCGGGACAGCTACAATGAGCAGTTCTTC.

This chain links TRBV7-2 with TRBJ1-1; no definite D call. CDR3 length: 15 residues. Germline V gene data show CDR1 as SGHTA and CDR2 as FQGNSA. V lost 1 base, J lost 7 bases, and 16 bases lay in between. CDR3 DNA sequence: TGTGCCAGCAGCTTAGAATGGCGGGCCTCTAGTGAAGCTTTCTTT. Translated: CASSLEWRASSEAFF.

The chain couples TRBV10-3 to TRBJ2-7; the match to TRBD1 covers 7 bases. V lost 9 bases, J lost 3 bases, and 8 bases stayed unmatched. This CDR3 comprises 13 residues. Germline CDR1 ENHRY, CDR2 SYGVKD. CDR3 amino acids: CAIRTGEFYEQYF. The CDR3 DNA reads TGTGCCATACGGACAGGAGAGTTCTACGAGCAGTACTTC.

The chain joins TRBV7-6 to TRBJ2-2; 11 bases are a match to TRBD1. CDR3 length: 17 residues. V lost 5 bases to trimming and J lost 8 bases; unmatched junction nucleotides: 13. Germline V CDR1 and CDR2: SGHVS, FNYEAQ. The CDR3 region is CASSTGRDRGSKGELFF. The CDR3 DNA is TGTGCCAGCAGCACCGGTCGGGACAGGGGGTCGAAGGGGGAGCTGTTTTTT.

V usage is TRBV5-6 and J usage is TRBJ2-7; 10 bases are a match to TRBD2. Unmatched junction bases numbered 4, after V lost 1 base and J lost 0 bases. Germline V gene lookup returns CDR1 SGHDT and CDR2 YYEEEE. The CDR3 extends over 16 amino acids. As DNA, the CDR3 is TGTGCCAGCAGCTTGCCGGCTAGCGGGAGCTCCTACGAGCAGTACTTC. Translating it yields CASSLPASGSSYEQYF. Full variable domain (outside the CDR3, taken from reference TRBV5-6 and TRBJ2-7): DAGVTQSPTHLIKTRGQQVTLRCSPKSGHDTVSWYQQALGQGPQFIFQYYEEEERQRGNFPDRFSGHQFPNYSSELNVNALLLGDSALYLCASSLPASGSSYEQYFGPGTRLTVT.

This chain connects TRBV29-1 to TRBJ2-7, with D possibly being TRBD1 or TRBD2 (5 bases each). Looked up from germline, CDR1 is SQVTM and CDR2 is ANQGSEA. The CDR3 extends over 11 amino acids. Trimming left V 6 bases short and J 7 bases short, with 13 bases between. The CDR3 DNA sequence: TGCAGCGTCCAAAAATGGGGGGAGCAGTACTTC. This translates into CSVQKWGEQYF.

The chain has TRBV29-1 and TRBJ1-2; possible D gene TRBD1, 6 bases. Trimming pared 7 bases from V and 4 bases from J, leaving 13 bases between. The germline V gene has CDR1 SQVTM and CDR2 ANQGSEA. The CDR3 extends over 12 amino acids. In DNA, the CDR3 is TGCAGCGGGATAGGGGGAGGCTATGGCTACACCTTC. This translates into CSGIGGGYGYTF.

CDR3 nucleotide sequence: TGTGCCAGCAGCTCCATAGCGGGGCTGGGAATAGATGAGCAGTTCTTC. Its translation is CASSSIAGLGIDEQFF. The rearrangement links TRBV11-2 to TRBJ2-1; 8 bases map to TRBD2. J was trimmed by 8 bases and V by 4 bases; bases with no gene match: 13. The length of the CDR3 is 16 residues. The germline V gene encodes CDR1 SGHAT and CDR2 FQNNGV.

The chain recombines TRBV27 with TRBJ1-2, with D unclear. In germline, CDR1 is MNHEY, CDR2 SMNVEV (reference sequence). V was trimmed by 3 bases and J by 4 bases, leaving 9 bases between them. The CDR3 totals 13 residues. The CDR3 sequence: CASSLGILYGYTF. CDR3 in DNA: TGTGCCAGCAGTTTGGGGATCCTCTATGGCTACACCTTC.

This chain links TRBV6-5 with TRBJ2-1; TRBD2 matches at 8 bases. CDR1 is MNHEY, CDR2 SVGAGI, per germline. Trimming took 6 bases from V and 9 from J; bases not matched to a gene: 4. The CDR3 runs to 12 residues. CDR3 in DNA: TGTGCCAGCAGGCATCTAGCGGGTGAGCAGTTCTTC. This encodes CASRHLAGEQFF.

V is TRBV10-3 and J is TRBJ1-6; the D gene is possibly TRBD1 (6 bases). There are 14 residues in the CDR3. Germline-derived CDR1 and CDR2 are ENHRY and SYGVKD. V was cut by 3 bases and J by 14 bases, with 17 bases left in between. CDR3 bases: TGTGCCATCAGTGACCGGGACACGGTATTGACCCTCCACTTT. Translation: CAISDRDTVLTLHF.

CDR3 nucleotide sequence: TGTGCCAGCAGTGTGTTGGGACAGACCCTCTACGAGCAGTACTTC. This gives the protein CASSVLGQTLYEQYF. This chain joins TRBV6-1 and TRBJ2-7, with 7 bases identical to TRBD1. V lost 4 bases, J lost 3 bases, and 9 bases stayed unmatched. Germline CDR1 reads MNHNS; CDR2 reads SASEGT. The CDR3 is made up of 15 amino acids.

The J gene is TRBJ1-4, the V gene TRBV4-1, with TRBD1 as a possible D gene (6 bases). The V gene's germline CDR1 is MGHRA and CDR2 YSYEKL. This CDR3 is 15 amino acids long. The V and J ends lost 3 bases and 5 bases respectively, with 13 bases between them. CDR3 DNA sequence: TGCGCCAGCAGCCAGATACAGGGCGGAAATGAAAAACTGTTTTTT. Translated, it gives CASSQIQGGNEKLFF.

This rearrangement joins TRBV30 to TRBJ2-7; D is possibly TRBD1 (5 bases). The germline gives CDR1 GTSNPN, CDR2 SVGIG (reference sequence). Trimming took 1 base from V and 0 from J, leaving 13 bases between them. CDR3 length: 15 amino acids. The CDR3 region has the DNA TGTGCCTGGAGTGCACCTCCTAGGGGCTCCTACGAGCAGTACTTC. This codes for CAWSAPPRGSYEQYF.

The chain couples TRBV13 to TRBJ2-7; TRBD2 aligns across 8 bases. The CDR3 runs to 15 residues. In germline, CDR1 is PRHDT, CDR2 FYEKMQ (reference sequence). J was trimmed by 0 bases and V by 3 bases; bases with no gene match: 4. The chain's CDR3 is CASSFYAGGSYEQYF. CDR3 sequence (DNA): TGTGCCAGCAGCTTCTATGCGGGAGGCTCCTACGAGCAGTACTTC.

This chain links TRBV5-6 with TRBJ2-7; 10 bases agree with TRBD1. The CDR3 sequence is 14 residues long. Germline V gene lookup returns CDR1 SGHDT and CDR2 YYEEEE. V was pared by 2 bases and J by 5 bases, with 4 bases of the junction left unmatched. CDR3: CASSFGTGVHEQYF. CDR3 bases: TGTGCCAGCAGCTTCGGGACAGGGGTCCACGAGCAGTACTTC.

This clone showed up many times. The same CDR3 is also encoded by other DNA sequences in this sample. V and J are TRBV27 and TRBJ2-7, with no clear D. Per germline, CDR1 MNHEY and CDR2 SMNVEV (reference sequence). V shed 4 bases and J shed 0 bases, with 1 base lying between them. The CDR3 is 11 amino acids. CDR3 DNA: TGTGCCAGCAGTTCCTCCTACGAGCAGTACTTC. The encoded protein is CASSSSYEQYF.

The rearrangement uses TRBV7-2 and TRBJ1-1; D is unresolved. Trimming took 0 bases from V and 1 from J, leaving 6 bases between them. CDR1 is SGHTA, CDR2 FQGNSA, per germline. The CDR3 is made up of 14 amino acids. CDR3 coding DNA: TGTGCCAGCAGCTTAGCCATTAAGAACACTGAAGCTTTCTTT. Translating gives CASSLAIKNTEAFF.

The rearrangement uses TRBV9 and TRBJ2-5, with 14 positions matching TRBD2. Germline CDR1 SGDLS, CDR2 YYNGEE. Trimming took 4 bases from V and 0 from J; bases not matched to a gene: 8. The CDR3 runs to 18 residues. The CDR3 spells CASSLGLAGGGDQETQYF. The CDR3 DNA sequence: TGTGCCAGCAGCTTAGGACTAGCGGGAGGAGGGGACCAAGAGACCCAGTACTTC.